This T cell receptor (beta chain) was captured in a study of blood T cell repertoires in COVID-19. About the study: Sites in the United States, Italy and Spain provided acute and convalescent COVID-19 samples. T cells, B-cell-depleted T cells, or PBMCs supplied cDNA or gDNA.

The protocol was immunoSEQ multiplex PCR, while the TCRdb copy is restricted to in-frame clones and leaves out a portion. The repertoire holds 23,000 or so clones, with around 90% as singletons. Germline CDR1 is SGHRS and CDR2 is YFSETQ. The length of the CDR3 is 13 residues. V dropped 1 base and J dropped 4 bases, with 8 bases sitting between them. This sequence originates from a human donor in a cohort sampled during active COVID-19. The rearrangement links TRBV5-1 to TRBJ2-5; possibly TRBD1 for D (6 bases). The material sequenced was peripheral blood. CDR3 in amino acids: CASSLLGGETQYF. The CDR3 bases are TGCGCCAGCAGCTTGCTAGGGGGAGAGACCCAGTACTTC.